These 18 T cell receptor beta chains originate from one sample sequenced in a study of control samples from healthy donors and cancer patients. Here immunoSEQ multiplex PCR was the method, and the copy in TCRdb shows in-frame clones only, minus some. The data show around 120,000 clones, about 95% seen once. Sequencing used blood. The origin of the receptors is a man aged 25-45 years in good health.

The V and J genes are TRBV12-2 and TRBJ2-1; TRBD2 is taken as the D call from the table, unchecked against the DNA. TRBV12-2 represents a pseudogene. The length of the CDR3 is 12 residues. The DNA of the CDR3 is TGTGCTATGGAGGGTTTTTCCCATGAGCAGTTCTTC. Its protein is CAMEGFSHEQFF.

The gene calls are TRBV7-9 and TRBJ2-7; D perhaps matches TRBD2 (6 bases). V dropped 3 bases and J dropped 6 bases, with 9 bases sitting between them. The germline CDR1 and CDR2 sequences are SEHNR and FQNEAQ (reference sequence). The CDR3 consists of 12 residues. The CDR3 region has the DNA TGTGCCAGCAGCTTGGGGGGTCGCGAGCAGTACTTC. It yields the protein CASSLGGREQYF.

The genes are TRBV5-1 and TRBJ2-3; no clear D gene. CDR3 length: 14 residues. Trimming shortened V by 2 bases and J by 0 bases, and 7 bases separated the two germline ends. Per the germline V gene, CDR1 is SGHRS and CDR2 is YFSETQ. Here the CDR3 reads CASSFGVSTDTQYF. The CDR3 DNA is TGCGCCAGCAGCTTTGGAGTCAGCACAGATACGCAGTATTTT.

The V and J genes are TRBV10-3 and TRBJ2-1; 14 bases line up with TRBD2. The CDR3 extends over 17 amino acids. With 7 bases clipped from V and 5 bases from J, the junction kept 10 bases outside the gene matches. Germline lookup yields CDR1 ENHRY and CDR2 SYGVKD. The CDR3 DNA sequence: TGTGCCATCAACACACCGACTAGCGGGGGGGAACACAATGAGCAGTTCTTC. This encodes CAINTPTSGGEHNEQFF.

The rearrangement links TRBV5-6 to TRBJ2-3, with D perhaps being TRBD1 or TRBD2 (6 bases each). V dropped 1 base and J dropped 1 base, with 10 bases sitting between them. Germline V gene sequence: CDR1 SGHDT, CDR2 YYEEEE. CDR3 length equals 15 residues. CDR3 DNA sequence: TGTGCCAGCAGCTTGCGGGGGCTCGGCACAGATACGCAGTATTTT. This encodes CASSLRGLGTDTQYF.

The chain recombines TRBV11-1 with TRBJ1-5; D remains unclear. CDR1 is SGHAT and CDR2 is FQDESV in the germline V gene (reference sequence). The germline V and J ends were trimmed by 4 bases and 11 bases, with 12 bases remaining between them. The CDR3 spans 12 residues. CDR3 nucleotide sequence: TGTGCCAGCAGCTCCGTTGTATGGACCCAGCATTTT. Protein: CASSSVVWTQHF.

CDR3 nucleotide sequence: TGCAGCGTTGTTTCGGGGACCAAAAACTACGAGCAGTACTTC. Protein sequence: CSVVSGTKNYEQYF. The chain has TRBV29-1 and TRBJ2-7; possibly TRBD1 or TRBD2 for D (5 bases each). Trimming took off 4 bases at V and 3 bases at J, with 16 bases between the two ends. Per the germline V gene, CDR1 is SQVTM and CDR2 is ANQGSEA. CDR3 length: 14 residues.

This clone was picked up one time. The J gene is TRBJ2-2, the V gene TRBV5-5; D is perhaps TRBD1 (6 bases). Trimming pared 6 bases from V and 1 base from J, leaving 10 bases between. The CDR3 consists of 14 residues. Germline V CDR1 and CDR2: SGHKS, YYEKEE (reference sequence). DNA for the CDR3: TGTGCCAGCACCCGAGGGGGGAACACCGGGGAGCTGTTTTTT. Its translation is CASTRGGNTGELFF.

The CDR3 DNA reads TGTGCCAGCAGTTACCGGGGAAAGGGGACCACTGAAGCTTTCTTT. This encodes CASSYRGKGTTEAFF. The chain recombines TRBV11-2 with TRBJ1-1; D is possibly TRBD1 (5 bases). Trimming removed 6 bases from V and 4 bases from J, with 18 bases in between. This CDR3 region has 15 residues. Germline values: CDR1 SGHAT, CDR2 FQNNGV.

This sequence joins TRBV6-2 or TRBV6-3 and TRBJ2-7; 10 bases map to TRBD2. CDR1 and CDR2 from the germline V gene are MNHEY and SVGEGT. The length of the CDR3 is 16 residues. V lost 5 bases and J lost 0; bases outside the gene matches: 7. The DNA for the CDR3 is TGTGCCAGCAGTCCAACATGGACTAGCGGCTCCTACGAGCAGTACTTC. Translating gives CASSPTWTSGSYEQYF.

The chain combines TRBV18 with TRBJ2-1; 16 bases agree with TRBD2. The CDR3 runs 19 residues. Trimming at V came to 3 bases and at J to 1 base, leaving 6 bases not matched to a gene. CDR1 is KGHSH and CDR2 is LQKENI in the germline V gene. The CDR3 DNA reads TGTGCCAGCTCACCTCCGGGACTAGCGGGGGGGAAGTCCTACAATGAGCAGTTCTTC. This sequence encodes CASSPPGLAGGKSYNEQFF.

CDR3 DNA sequence: TGTGCCAGTAGCGGGGCCACGAACACCGGGGAGCTGTTTTTT. Amino acids: CASSGATNTGELFF. The V and J genes are TRBV19 and TRBJ2-2, with D perhaps matching TRBD1 or TRBD2 (5 bases each). The CDR3 contains 14 residues. V was pared by 6 bases and J by 0 bases, with 8 bases between. From germline, CDR1 is LNHDA and CDR2 SQIVND (reference sequence).

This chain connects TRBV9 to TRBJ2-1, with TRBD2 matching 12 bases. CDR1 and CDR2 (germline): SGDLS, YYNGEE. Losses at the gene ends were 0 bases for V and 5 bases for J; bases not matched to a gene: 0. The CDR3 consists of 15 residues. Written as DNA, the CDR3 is TGTGCCAGCAGCGTAGGACTAGCGGGAGACAATGAGCAGTTCTTC. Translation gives CASSVGLAGDNEQFF. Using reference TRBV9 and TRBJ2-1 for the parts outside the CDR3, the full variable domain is DSGVTQTPKHLITATGQRVTLRCSPRSGDLSVYWYQQSLDQGLQFLIQYYNGEERAKGNILERFSAQQFPDLHSELNLSSLELGDSALYFCASSVGLAGDNEQFFGPGTRLTVL.

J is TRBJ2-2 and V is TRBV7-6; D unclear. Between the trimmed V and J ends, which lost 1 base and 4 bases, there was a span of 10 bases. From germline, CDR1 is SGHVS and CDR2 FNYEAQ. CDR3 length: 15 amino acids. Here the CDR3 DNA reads TGTGCCAGCAGCTTAGAGGGCAGCGTCACCGGGGAGCTGTTTTTT. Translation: CASSLEGSVTGELFF.

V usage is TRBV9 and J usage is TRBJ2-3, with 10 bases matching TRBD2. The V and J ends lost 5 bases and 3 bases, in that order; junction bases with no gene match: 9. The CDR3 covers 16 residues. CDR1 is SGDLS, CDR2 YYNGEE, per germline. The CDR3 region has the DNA TGTGCCAGCAGTCTTATAGCGGGGGGAGGGACAGATACGCAGTATTTT. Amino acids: CASSLIAGGGTDTQYF.

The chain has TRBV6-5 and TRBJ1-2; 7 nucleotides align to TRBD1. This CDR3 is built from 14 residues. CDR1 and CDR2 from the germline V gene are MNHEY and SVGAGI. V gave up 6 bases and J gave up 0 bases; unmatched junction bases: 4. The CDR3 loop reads CASSRTGPNYGYTF. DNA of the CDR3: TGTGCCAGCAGCCGGACAGGCCCTAACTATGGCTACACCTTC.

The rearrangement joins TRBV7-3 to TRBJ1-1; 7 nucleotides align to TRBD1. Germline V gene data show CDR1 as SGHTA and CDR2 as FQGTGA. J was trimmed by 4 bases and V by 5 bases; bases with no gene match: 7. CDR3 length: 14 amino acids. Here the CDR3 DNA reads TGTGCCAGCAGCGAACAGGGGCACGGCACTGAAGCTTTCTTT. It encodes CASSEQGHGTEAFF.

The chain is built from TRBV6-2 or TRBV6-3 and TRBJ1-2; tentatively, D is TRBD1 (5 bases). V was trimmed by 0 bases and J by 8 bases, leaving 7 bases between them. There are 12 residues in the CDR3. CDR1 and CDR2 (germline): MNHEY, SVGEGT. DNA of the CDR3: TGTGCCAGCAGTTACTCACAGGCCGGCTACACCTTC. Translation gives CASSYSQAGYTF.